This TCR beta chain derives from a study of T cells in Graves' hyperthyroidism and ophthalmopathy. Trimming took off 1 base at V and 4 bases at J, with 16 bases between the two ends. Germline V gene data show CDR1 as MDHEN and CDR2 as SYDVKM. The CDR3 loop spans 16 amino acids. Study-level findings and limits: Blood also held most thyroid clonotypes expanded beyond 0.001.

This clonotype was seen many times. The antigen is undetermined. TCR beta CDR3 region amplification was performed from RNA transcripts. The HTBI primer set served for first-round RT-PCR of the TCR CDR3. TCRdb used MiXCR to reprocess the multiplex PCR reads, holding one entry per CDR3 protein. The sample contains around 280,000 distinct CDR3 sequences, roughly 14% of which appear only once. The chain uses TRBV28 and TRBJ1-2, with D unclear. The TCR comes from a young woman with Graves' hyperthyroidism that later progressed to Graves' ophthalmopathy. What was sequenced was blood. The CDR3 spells CASSLLERMAPYGYTF. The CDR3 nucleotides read TGTGCCAGCAGTTTATTAGAACGGATGGCACCCTATGGCTACACCTTC.